The 17 T cell receptor beta chains in this list originate from one sample, sequenced in a study of regulatory T cells in long-lasting Graves disease. Sample time point: newly diagnosed GD, antithyroid drugs for less than 3 months. PBMC RNA served as the TCR library source. CDR3 regions were amplified by Arm-PCR using iRepertoire HTBI primers to build TCR beta libraries. One entry per CDR3 protein results from TCRdb running MiXCR on the multiplex PCR reads. This table has just over 600,000 distinct CDR3 sequences, 15% to 20% appearing once. This sample was also put to use in a study of T cells in Graves' hyperthyroidism and ophthalmopathy.

Sequencing was performed on peripheral blood mononuclear cells (PBMCs), taken at new diagnosis, from a patient treated with antithyroid drugs. The receptors were gathered from a woman aged 25-40 years with Graves disease.

This sequence joins TRBV7-2 and TRBJ2-3; 11 nucleotides match TRBD2. J gave up 4 bases and V 3 bases, and 6 bases lay outside the gene matches. The germline CDR1 and CDR2 sequences are SGHTA and FQGNSA. This CDR3 has 16 residues. The DNA for the CDR3 is TGTGCCAGCAGCTTTAGCGGGAGGGCGGGTGCAGATACGCAGTATTTT. As protein: CASSFSGRAGADTQYF.

This clonotype appeared many times. This rearrangement joins TRBV28 to TRBJ1-3, with D possibly matching TRBD1 (5 bases). CDR1 is MDHEN and CDR2 is SYDVKM in the germline V gene. This CDR3 has 15 amino acids. Trimming took off 5 bases at V and 3 bases at J, with 14 bases between the two ends. CDR3 residues: CASSPAVGVGNTIYF. The CDR3 DNA is TGTGCCAGCAGTCCCGCCGTAGGGGTTGGAAACACCATATATTTT.

This clonotype was seen a handful of times. The CDR3 region is CATSRLVPANEQFF. The CDR3 DNA follows: TGTGCCACCAGCAGACTGGTACCCGCCAATGAGCAGTTCTTC. The chain carries TRBV15 and TRBJ2-1, with D hard to call. Trimming took off 2 bases at V and 6 bases at J, with 11 bases between the two ends. Germline V gives CDR1 LNHNV, CDR2 YYDKDF (reference sequence). CDR3 length: 14 amino acids.

The sample holds many counts of this clonotype. V is TRBV28 and J is TRBJ1-5; D remains unclear. CDR1 is MDHEN and CDR2 is SYDVKM in the germline V gene. V lost 6 bases and J 0 bases, leaving 24 bases between the germline ends. The CDR3 runs 19 residues. The CDR3 DNA reads TGTGCCAGCAGATTGCTCCCATGGCCCGACCCTTATAGCAATCAGCCCCAGCATTTT. Its translation is CASRLLPWPDPYSNQPQHF.

Remarks on this clonotype: A read error may account for a junction end that differs from germline. CDR3 residues: CASSILGGQETQYF. As DNA, the CDR3 is TGTGCTAGCAGCATCCTCGGGGGACAAGAGACCCAGTACTTC. The rearrangement links TRBV7-7 to TRBJ2-5, with D possibly being TRBD2 (6 bases). Germline V CDR1 and CDR2: SSHAT, FNYEAQ (reference sequence). The CDR3 totals 14 residues.

This clonotype occurred a few times. The J gene is TRBJ1-2, the V gene TRBV2; D is undetermined. Germline assignment: CDR1 SNHLY and CDR2 FYNNEI. Trimming removed 0 bases from V and 8 bases from J, with 10 bases in between. This CDR3 has 13 amino acids. Here the CDR3 reads CASSEARSFGYTF. For the CDR3, the DNA is TGTGCCAGCAGTGAAGCAAGGTCTTTCGGCTACACCTTC.

V gene TRBV25-1 combines with J gene TRBJ2-6; 9 bases match TRBD1. V lost 6 bases, J lost 1 base, and 7 bases stayed unmatched. The CDR3 runs 17 residues. Germline loops: CDR1 MGHDK, CDR2 SYGVNS. The CDR3 loop reads CASSAGQGKSGANVLTF. The CDR3 DNA sequence: TGTGCCAGCAGCGCGGGACAGGGAAAATCTGGGGCCAACGTCCTGACTTTC. Together with reference TRBV25-1 and TRBJ2-6, the CDR3 gives the full variable domain: EADIYQTPRYLVIGTGKKITLECSQTMGHDKMYWYQQDPGMELHLIHYSYGVNSTEKGDLSSESTVSRIRTEHFPLTLESARPSHTSQYLCASSAGQGKSGANVLTFGAGSRLTVL.

This clonotype was seen at least ten times. The chain recombines TRBV7-9 with TRBJ2-7; TRBD1 agrees at 7 bases. V dropped 5 bases and J dropped 2; count of bases not matched to a gene: 6. CDR3 length: 14 amino acids. Germline V gives CDR1 SEHNR, CDR2 FQNEAQ (reference sequence). As DNA, the CDR3 is TGTGCCAGCAGCGACCAGGGACAGCCCTACGAGCAGTACTTC. Translating it yields CASSDQGQPYEQYF.

There are many counts of this clonotype. J is TRBJ2-2 and V is TRBV11-2, with 8 positions matching TRBD2. Trimming took 5 bases from V and 2 from J; bases not matched to a gene: 4. Looked up from germline, CDR1 is SGHAT and CDR2 is FQNNGV. This CDR3 comprises 15 residues. This CDR3 is CASSPSGGNTGELFF. CDR3 bases: TGTGCCAGCAGCCCAAGCGGGGGTAACACCGGGGAGCTGTTTTTT.

The rearrangement links TRBV11-2 to TRBJ1-6; D may be TRBD1 (5 bases). The V gene lost 2 bases and the J gene lost 7 bases, with 12 bases spanning the gap. Germline CDR1 reads SGHAT; CDR2 reads FQNNGV. CDR3 length equals 15 residues. CDR3 nucleotide sequence: TGTGCCAGCAGCTTAAGGGACTTACCAAATTCACCCCTCCACTTT. It translates to CASSLRDLPNSPLHF.

The genes are TRBV9 and TRBJ2-2, with 7 bases identical to TRBD2. The junction had 4 bases not matched to a gene; V was cut back by 1 base and J by 7 bases. The V gene's germline CDR1 is SGDLS and CDR2 YYNGEE. The CDR3 has 14 residues. This CDR3 is CASSVLGEGGELFF. CDR3 DNA sequence: TGTGCCAGCAGCGTATTGGGGGAGGGCGGGGAGCTGTTTTTT.

This clonotype was seen repeatedly, ten times or more. This sequence joins TRBV5-1 and TRBJ1-1; D is uncertain. The V gene's germline CDR1 is SGHRS and CDR2 YFSETQ. V was trimmed by 3 bases and J by 0 bases, leaving 9 bases between them. This CDR3 is built from 14 residues. CDR3 bases: TGCGCCAGCAGCTCGGGTGTTATGAACACTGAAGCTTTCTTT. It translates to CASSSGVMNTEAFF.

This clonotype was recorded a few times. The V call is TRBV5-1, the J call TRBJ1-2, with unresolved D. The CDR3 is made up of 15 amino acids. The germline gives CDR1 SGHRS, CDR2 YFSETQ. V dropped 0 bases and J dropped 5 bases, with 14 bases sitting between them. The CDR3 loop reads CASSLGGSNLYGYTF. The CDR3 DNA reads as TGCGCCAGCAGCTTGGGCGGCAGTAACCTGTATGGCTACACCTTC.

This clonotype was observed a handful of times. V gene TRBV18 combines with J gene TRBJ1-1, with a possible D match to TRBD1 (5 bases). The CDR3 covers 16 residues. Looked up from germline, CDR1 is KGHSH and CDR2 is LQKENI. Trimming stripped 6 bases from V and 5 bases from J, with 22 bases between. The CDR3 DNA follows: TGTGCCAGCTCTTCCCGCGGGACCATCAAGGATACTGAAGCTTTCTTT. Amino acids: CASSSRGTIKDTEAFF. Supplemented by reference TRBV18 and TRBJ1-1, the full variable domain reads NAGVMQNPRHLVRRRGQEARLRCSPMKGHSHVYWYRQLPEEGLKFMVYLQKENIIDESGMPKERFSAEFPKEGPSILRIQQVVRGDSAAYFCASSSRGTIKDTEAFFGQGTRLTVV.

This clonotype showed up many times. This chain uses TRBV7-9 with TRBJ2-7, with no clear D. V was clipped by 1 base and J by 6 bases, with 7 bases between them. This CDR3 spans 12 amino acids. Germline loops: CDR1 SEHNR, CDR2 FQNEAQ (reference sequence). DNA for the CDR3: TGTGCCAGCAGCTTAGGGGTCAGCGAGCAGTACTTC. Its protein is CASSLGVSEQYF. The full variable domain, with the rest looked up from reference TRBV7-9 and TRBJ2-7, is DTGVSQNPRHKITKRGQNVTFRCDPISEHNRLYWYRQTLGQGPEFLTYFQNEAQLEKSRLLSDRFSAERPKGSFSTLEIQRTEQGDSAMYLCASSLGVSEQYFGPGTRLTVT.

This clonotype was counted at least ten times. The gene calls are TRBV2 and TRBJ2-1; tentatively, D is TRBD2 (5 bases). Germline V CDR1 and CDR2: SNHLY, FYNNEI. This CDR3 is 17 amino acids long. Trimming pared 6 bases from V and 0 bases from J, leaving 18 bases between. The CDR3 reads CASSDLTSVGSYNEQFF. CDR3 sequence (DNA): TGTGCCAGCAGCGATCTCACTAGTGTTGGCTCCTACAATGAGCAGTTCTTC.

J is TRBJ1-5 and V is TRBV7-9, with D tentatively TRBD1 (5 bases). This CDR3 has 14 residues. The germline V gene encodes CDR1 SEHNR and CDR2 FQNEAQ (reference sequence). V was pared by 2 bases and J by 6 bases, with 11 bases between. The CDR3 nucleotides are TGTGCCAGCAGCTTACTAGGGGCCGGTCAGCCCCAGCATTTT. It codes for CASSLLGAGQPQHF.